The next 24 T cell receptor beta chains were all read from a single sample in a study of T-cell reconstitution after alpha-beta-depleted transplantation in children. Unique molecular identifiers were built into the TCRbeta library. Via MiXCR, TCRdb re-called the PCR reads, giving one row per CDR3 protein. The sample records approximately 210,000 distinct CDR3 sequences, about 15% being singletons. Here the sequenced sample was PBMCs from the stem cell graft donor, taken from the stem cell graft. The receptor source for this set is a human donor who donated a stem cell graft to a child with acute lymphoblastic leukemia.

This clonotype was found many times. The DNA of the CDR3 is TGTGCCAGCAGCTTCGGGGCTAGCGGGAGTTCAAAAGATACGCAGTATTTT. It translates to CASSFGASGSSKDTQYF. The chain joins TRBV7-2 to TRBJ2-3, with 10 bases that match TRBD2. The CDR3 has 17 amino acids. Per the germline V gene, CDR1 is SGHTA and CDR2 is FQGNSA. V lost 3 bases and J lost 5; bases outside the gene matches: 11.

This clonotype was detected ten times or more. The chain couples TRBV18 to TRBJ2-4; no firm D call. Germline loops: CDR1 KGHSH, CDR2 LQKENI. The ends were cut back, 2 bases at V and 4 bases at J, with 15 bases in the middle. The CDR3 is made up of 16 amino acids. The CDR3 loop reads CASSPNTALRKNIQYF. CDR3 nucleotide sequence: TGTGCCAGCTCACCAAACACGGCACTCCGAAAAAACATTCAGTACTTC.

The count of this clonotype is one. This rearrangement joins TRBV10-3 to TRBJ2-7; maybe TRBD1 (6 bases). Germline assignment: CDR1 ENHRY and CDR2 SYGVKD. This CDR3 has 13 residues. Trimming shortened V by 10 bases and J by 3 bases, and 16 bases separated the two germline ends. The DNA of the CDR3 is TGTGCCACTCGGGACACCATACTCTACGAGCAGTACTTC. Encoded protein: CATRDTILYEQYF.

This clonotype has more than one count but fewer than ten. This chain links TRBV12-3 or TRBV12-4 with TRBJ2-6; 9 positions agree with TRBD2. The CDR3 runs 20 residues. V lost 6 bases and J lost 0; bases outside the gene matches: 15. This chain's CDR3 is CASSLNMGGGRASGANVLTF. In nucleotides, the CDR3 is TGTGCCAGCAGCTTAAATATGGGGGGCGGGAGGGCCTCTGGGGCCAACGTCCTGACTTTC.

This clonotype was detected ten times or more. V is TRBV20-1 and J is TRBJ2-2; no reliable D call. The CDR3 runs 14 residues. Germline CDR1 and CDR2: DFQATT and SNEGSKA (reference sequence). Trimming cost V 6 bases and J 6 bases, with 17 bases left between them. CDR3 bases: TGCAGTGCCCCAACGCCCGGTTTTCCCGGGGAGCTGTTTTTT. The encoded protein is CSAPTPGFPGELFF.

This clonotype has ten or more counts. The CDR3 is CATSPYLGTDSYEQYF. The CDR3 region has the DNA TGTGCCACCAGCCCCTACCTAGGGACAGACTCCTACGAGCAGTACTTC. V is TRBV24-1 and J is TRBJ2-7; TRBD1 agrees at 7 bases. The CDR3 contains 16 residues. J lost 0 bases, V lost 7 bases, and 11 bases had no gene match. Germline V gene lookup returns CDR1 KGHDR and CDR2 SFDVKD.

This clonotype showed up many times. CDR3 region: CASSPNYEQYF. The CDR3 DNA is TGTGCCAGCAGCCCTAATTACGAGCAGTACTTC. The V and J genes are TRBV28 and TRBJ2-7; D remains unclear. Trimming removed 6 bases from V and 4 bases from J, with 7 bases in between. Germline values: CDR1 MDHEN, CDR2 SYDVKM. This CDR3 spans 11 amino acids. Combining the CDR3 with reference TRBV28 and TRBJ2-7 gives the whole variable domain DVKVTQSSRYLVKRTGEKVFLECVQDMDHENMFWYRQDPGLGLRLIYFSYDVKMKEKGDIPEGYSVSREKKERFSLILESASTNQTSMYLCASSPNYEQYFGPGTRLTVT.

This clonotype was detected many times. This chain links TRBV12-3 or TRBV12-4 with TRBJ1-2; D gene ambiguous. V was shortened by 2 bases and J by 6 bases, with 7 bases between the two germline ends. The CDR3 loop spans 12 amino acids. The CDR3 DNA is TGTGCCAGCAGTTTACAGGTTCATGGCTACACCTTC. Its protein product is CASSLQVHGYTF.

This clonotype was counted many times. The chain links TRBV24-1 to TRBJ2-5; D is ambiguous. CDR3 length equals 14 residues. V was clipped by 3 bases and J by 7 bases, with 14 bases between them. Germline assignment: CDR1 KGHDR and CDR2 SFDVKD. CDR3 residues: CATSDHNGPGTQYF. The CDR3 nucleotides are TGTGCCACCAGTGATCACAACGGACCGGGGACCCAGTACTTC.

The V call is TRBV27, the J call TRBJ2-7; 8 bases match TRBD2. V was clipped by 4 bases and J by 6 bases; unmatched bases: 11. This CDR3 contains 15 residues. Germline V gene data show CDR1 as MNHEY and CDR2 as SMNVEV (reference sequence). The CDR3 DNA follows: TGTGCCAGCAGTTCAACAGCGGGAGAAGTTGGCGAGCAGTACTTC. Its translation is CASSSTAGEVGEQYF.

With regard to this clonotype: A clone one base away is much larger, so this may be a read error. The chain is built from TRBV10-3 and TRBJ2-6, with D possibly being TRBD1 (5 bases). CDR3 length: 17 residues. Germline CDR1 reads ENHRY; CDR2 reads SYGVKD. The CDR3 loop is CAISDRGRTSGANGLTF. The CDR3 DNA sequence: TGTGCCATCAGTGACAGAGGCCGTACCTCTGGGGCCAACGGCCTGACTTTC.

The table lists this clonotype with a few counts. The rearrangement uses TRBV3-1 and TRBJ1-2; D is unresolved. The CDR3 covers 14 residues. Deletions cut 6 bases from V and 4 bases from J, with 15 bases between. Germline CDR1 is LGHDT and CDR2 is YNNKEL (reference sequence). This CDR3 reads CASSRSGIGYGYTF. CDR3 DNA: TGTGCCAGCAGTCGATCTGGCATCGGCTATGGCTACACCTTC.

This clonotype was recorded a few times. CDR3 coding DNA: TGTGCCAGCAGTTTTGTCACTAATGAAAAACTGTTTTTT. Its protein product is CASSFVTNEKLFF. The genes are TRBV12-3 or TRBV12-4 and TRBJ1-4; D is undetermined. V was cut by 3 bases and J by 2 bases, with 4 bases left in between. CDR3 length equals 13 residues.

The chain carries TRBV7-2 and TRBJ1-1; D remains ambiguous. The ends were cut back, 3 bases at V and 6 bases at J, with 8 bases in the middle. Germline CDR1 and CDR2: SGHTA and FQGNSA. There are 12 residues in the CDR3. The CDR3 bases are TGTGCCAGCAGCTTTCAAGGCGCTGAAGCTTTCTTT. Its protein is CASSFQGAEAFF. The complete variable domain, with remaining parts taken from reference TRBV7-2 and TRBJ1-1, reads GAGVSQSPSNKVTEKGKDVELRCDPISGHTALYWYRQSLGQGLEFLIYFQGNSAPDKSGLPSDRFSAERTGGSVSTLTIQRTQQEDSAVYLCASSFQGAEAFFGQGTRLTVV.

This chain connects TRBV12-3 or TRBV12-4 to TRBJ1-5, with D maybe TRBD1 (6 bases). The CDR3 is made up of 13 amino acids. V was shortened by 3 bases and J by 7 bases, with 10 bases between the two germline ends. The CDR3 DNA follows: TGTGCCAGCAGTTTGGGGGCTCGACAGCCCCAGCATTTT. Its protein is CASSLGARQPQHF.

The V gene is TRBV11-2, the J gene TRBJ2-7, with 15 nucleotides matching TRBD2. Germline V lookup: CDR1 SGHAT, CDR2 FQNNGV. The V and J ends lost 3 bases and 7 bases, in that order; junction bases with no gene match: 4. CDR3 length: 15 amino acids. CDR3 residues: CASSFGLAGGLEQYF. In nucleotides, the CDR3 is TGTGCCAGCAGCTTCGGACTAGCGGGAGGGCTTGAGCAGTACTTC.

This clonotype has a count of ten or more. V and J are TRBV5-1 and TRBJ2-5; D may be TRBD1 (5 bases). Germline V gene data show CDR1 as SGHRS and CDR2 as YFSETQ. Trimming removed 0 bases from V and 2 bases from J, with 14 bases in between. The CDR3 totals 16 residues. CDR3: CASSLAAGNGQETQYF. CDR3 nucleotides: TGCGCCAGCAGCTTGGCTGCAGGGAACGGTCAAGAGACCCAGTACTTC.

This clonotype has at least ten counts. This chain joins TRBV20-1 and TRBJ2-7; TRBD2 matches 13 bases. This CDR3 region has 14 residues. The V segment lost 0 bases and the J segment 6 bases; nucleotides outside the gene matches: 2. Germline-derived CDR1 and CDR2 are DFQATT and SNEGSKA (reference sequence). The CDR3 sequence is CSAREGLAGPEQYF. As DNA, the CDR3 is TGCAGTGCTAGAGAGGGACTAGCGGGACCCGAGCAGTACTTC.

This clonotype was seen repeatedly, ten times or more. The rearrangement links TRBV12-3 or TRBV12-4 to TRBJ2-2, with a possible D match to TRBD2 (5 bases). V lost 2 bases and J lost 5, with 12 bases in between. This CDR3 comprises 15 residues. The CDR3 DNA reads TGTGCCAGCAGTTTAAGGACGGGGAGTACCGGGGAGCTGTTTTTT. It codes for CASSLRTGSTGELFF.

This clonotype was seen repeatedly, ten times or more. The CDR3 DNA follows: TGCAGTGCATCCGGGGTTAGCAATCAGCCCCAGCATTTT. Translation gives CSASGVSNQPQHF. V and J are TRBV20-1 and TRBJ1-5; D is ambiguous. Germline-derived CDR1 and CDR2 are DFQATT and SNEGSKA (reference sequence). Trimming stripped 6 bases from V and 0 bases from J, with 9 bases between. This CDR3 comprises 13 residues.

V and J are TRBV7-8 and TRBJ2-3; D might be TRBD1 (6 bases). The CDR3 has 15 residues. Per the germline V gene, CDR1 is SGHVS and CDR2 is FQNEAQ. V was trimmed by 1 base and J by 1 base, leaving 9 bases between them. The CDR3 nucleotides read TGTGCCAGCAGCTTAGGGGGGCTTCGCACAGATACGCAGTATTTT. It translates to CASSLGGLRTDTQYF.

Only a few counts were recorded for this clonotype. This rearrangement joins TRBV7-9 to TRBJ2-1, with 9 nucleotides matching TRBD1. The CDR3 runs 14 residues. Trimming at V came to 2 bases and at J to 9 bases, leaving 5 bases not matched to a gene. Germline CDR1 reads SEHNR; CDR2 reads FQNEAQ (reference sequence). CDR3 residues: CASSLNRGHLEQFF. In nucleotides, the CDR3 is TGTGCCAGCAGCTTAAACAGGGGGCATCTTGAGCAGTTCTTC.

V usage is TRBV18 and J usage is TRBJ2-1; D unclear. The germline gives CDR1 KGHSH, CDR2 LQKENI. The CDR3 covers 13 residues. V lost 0 bases and J 6 bases, leaving 6 bases between the germline ends. CDR3 region: CASSPPFLNEQFF. DNA of the CDR3: TGTGCCAGCTCACCACCTTTTCTCAATGAGCAGTTCTTC.

This clonotype was observed many times. This chain connects TRBV20-1 to TRBJ2-1, with TRBD2 identical over 7 bases. This CDR3 is 15 amino acids long. After removal of 5 bases from V and 2 bases from J, the junction contained 9 bases not matched to a gene. The germline V gene encodes CDR1 DFQATT and CDR2 SNEGSKA (reference sequence). CDR3 coding DNA: TGCAGTGCTGGGAGGAGCGGGGCCGCCTACAATGAGCAGTTCTTC. Amino acids: CSAGRSGAAYNEQFF.